This note documents a single T cell receptor beta chain sequence. This clone was counted once. Its target antigen remains unknown. Base quality data are lacking; no much larger clone is found one base away. The sample originates from a study of blood T cell repertoires in COVID-19 (dated by TCRdb to about 2020). General notes on the study: Collaborator samples came from the United States, Italy and Spain and covered acute and convalescent phases of COVID-19. Samples were obtained from the ongoing ImmuneRACE study (first 160 participants) and from 1,254 subjects provided by 6 global collaborators. The material from the prospective study consisted of cDNA or gDNA derived from T cells, B-cell-depleted T cells, or PBMCs. The dataset comprised deeply sampled blood TCRbeta repertoires from subjects exposed to, actively infected with, or recovered from COVID-19. Sample metadata almost always included a de-identified subject ID, COVID-19 status, age in years and sex. The repertoires were released in a freely available public database meant as a resource for research on the immune response to SARS-CoV-2. HLA class I and class II types, where available, came from metadata supplied by the sample provider rather than from assay-based typing. On the study overall, not on this receptor specifically: How much clinical and demographic metadata was included differed by source and by participant, and the metadata was provided uncurated.

Deletion took 2 bases off V and 4 bases off J, with a span of 11 bases between the germline ends. The CDR3, from cysteine to phenylalanine, totals 14 residues. Left in the record is the CDR3 DNA by itself, 42 bases read in frame from the first base. Sequences SGHTS (CDR1) and YDEGEE (CDR2) are obtained from the germline V gene. Collaborating institutions collected whole blood in K2EDTA tubes following their own protocols. For TCRbeta analysis, collaborator samples were shipped as frozen whole blood, as isolated PBMCs, or as DNA extracted from either sample type. TCRbeta CDR3 regions were amplified from genomic DNA using the immunoSEQ Assay, a bias-controlled multiplex PCR. The paper's processing steps were these. The number of nucleated cells in each sample was estimated from the amplification of reference gene primers within the assay. Sequence reads were collapsed and filtered to measure the absolute abundance of every unique TCRbeta CDR3 rearrangement. For each sample, productive Simpson clonality was calculated as the square root of Simpson's diversity index across productive rearrangements. TCRdb carries this immuneACCESS record with in-frame sequences only. Its versions omit some clonotypes, under half of them owing to an unresolved V gene in the studies checked, with the rest unexplained. That table is the source of V, J and clone size, and D and trimming were worked out from the DNA. The sample table shows nearly 25,000 clones, and 80% to 85% are seen once. The ten most abundant clones make up just over 6.5% of the sample.

This TCR derives from a man between 65 and 85 years old with acute or convalescent COVID-19. The chain is assembled from TRBV5-8 and TRBJ2-3; TRBD2 could be the D gene, as 5 bases match. The sequenced material came from peripheral blood. The DNA sequence is TGTGCCAGCAGCTTAGGACTGAGAGCAGATACGCAGTATTTT. Translated, it reads CASSLGLRADTQYF. Supplemented by the reference TRBV5-8 and TRBJ2-3 proteins around the CDR3, the complete variable domain is EAGVTQSPTHLIKTRGQQATLRCSPISGHTSVYWYQQALGLGLQFLLWYDEGEERNRGNFPPRFSGRQFPNYSSELNVNALELEDSALYLCASSLGLRADTQYFGPGTRLTVL.